This passage covers 8 T cell receptor beta chains from one sample sequenced in a study of blood T cell repertoires in COVID-19. The assay was immunoSEQ multiplex PCR, and TCRdb's table has in-frame clones only and misses some. This table has about 230,000 clones, over 70% appearing once. Sequenced sample: peripheral blood. The receptors originated from an elderly woman with acute or convalescent COVID-19.

The rearrangement uses TRBV2 and TRBJ1-2; 10 positions agree with TRBD1. The CDR3 length is 14 residues. Germline-derived CDR1 and CDR2 are SNHLY and FYNNEI. V lost 6 bases to trimming and J lost 6 bases; unmatched junction nucleotides: 7. The chain's CDR3 is CASRWTGGGDGYTF. CDR3 DNA sequence: TGTGCCAGCAGGTGGACAGGGGGAGGTGATGGCTACACCTTC.

This clone was recorded only once. The chain recombines TRBV19 with TRBJ1-4, with 9 nucleotides matching TRBD1. The V segment lost 3 bases and the J segment 6 bases; nucleotides outside the gene matches: 11. CDR3 length equals 17 residues. The germline V gene encodes CDR1 LNHDA and CDR2 SQIVND (reference sequence). In DNA form, the CDR3 reads TGTGCCAGTAGTATGATTCTAACAGGGGGCGACGATGAAAAACTGTTTTTT. Translation: CASSMILTGGDDEKLFF. Drawing the rest from reference TRBV19 and TRBJ1-4, the complete variable domain is DGGITQSPKYLFRKEGQNVTLSCEQNLNHDAMYWYRQDPGQGLRLIYYSQIVNDFQKGDIAEGYSVSREKKESFPLTVTSAQKNPTAFYLCASSMILTGGDDEKLFFGSGTQLSVL.

The chain combines TRBV15 with TRBJ1-6; TRBD1 matches at 8 bases. Per the germline V gene, CDR1 is LNHNV and CDR2 is YYDKDF (reference sequence). V was clipped by 4 bases and J by 10 bases; unmatched bases: 9. The CDR3 is made up of 15 amino acids. The CDR3: CATSIDRGPGSPLHF. In DNA form, the CDR3 reads TGTGCCACCAGCATAGACAGGGGCCCAGGATCACCCCTCCACTTT.

The CDR3 region is CASRVQGAGDTQYF. CDR3 nucleotides: TGTGCCAGCCGGGTGCAGGGGGCGGGGGATACGCAGTATTTT. The V gene is TRBV6-5, the J gene TRBJ2-3, with 8 bases lining up with TRBD1. Germline CDR1 is MNHEY and CDR2 is SVGAGI. V dropped 8 bases and J dropped 6; count of bases not matched to a gene: 10. There are 14 residues in the CDR3.

The genes are TRBV9 and TRBJ1-4; D perhaps matches TRBD1 (6 bases). CDR3 size: 12 residues. V shed 4 bases and J shed 8 bases, with 9 bases lying between them. Germline lookup yields CDR1 SGDLS and CDR2 YYNGEE. The DNA for the CDR3 is TGTGCCAGCAGCACCCAGGGGGAAAAACTGTTTTTT. Protein: CASSTQGEKLFF.

This chain uses TRBV11-3 with TRBJ2-7; 7 bases match TRBD2. The V segment lost 1 base and the J segment 3 bases; nucleotides outside the gene matches: 3. This CDR3 has 14 amino acids. The germline gives CDR1 SGHNT, CDR2 YENEEA. In DNA, the CDR3 is TGTGCCAGCAGCTTAGCGGGGGGAGACTACGAGCAGTACTTC. Protein product: CASSLAGGDYEQYF.

This chain joins TRBV5-1 and TRBJ2-1; D ambiguous. This CDR3 is built from 14 residues. The germline CDR1 and CDR2 sequences are SGHRS and YFSETQ. Trimming stripped 0 bases from V and 0 bases from J, with 4 bases between. The CDR3 sequence: CASSLDTSYNEQFF. CDR3 in DNA: TGCGCCAGCAGCTTGGACACCTCCTACAATGAGCAGTTCTTC.

The rearrangement uses TRBV4-2 and TRBJ2-7, with 14 bases lining up with TRBD2. V was clipped by 2 bases and J by 4 bases; unmatched bases: 13. Looked up from germline, CDR1 is LGHNA and CDR2 is YNFKEQ. This CDR3 has 19 residues. CDR3 sequence: CASSQRDGTSGRIGYEQYF. As DNA, the CDR3 is TGTGCCAGCAGCCAAAGAGACGGGACTAGCGGGAGAATTGGATACGAGCAGTACTTC.